This T cell receptor beta chain comes out of a study of identifying expanded T cells in peripheral blood. The CDR3 totals 13 residues. V lost 6 bases and J lost 3, with 11 bases in between. Looked up from germline, CDR1 is SEHNR and CDR2 is FQNEAQ (reference sequence). Profiling relied on immunoSEQ multiplex PCR, and the TCRdb table lists in-frame clones only, not all of them. The sample lists 90,000 to 110,000 clones, roughly 90% occurring once. This sequence joins TRBV7-9 and TRBJ1-2; D call uncertain. This sequence originates from a person aged 18 to 70 in good health. The sequencing input was blood. The CDR3, as DNA: TGTGCCAGCAGGAGGGCCGGTGACTATGGCTACACCTTC. Amino acids: CASRRAGDYGYTF.